This is a list of T cell receptor beta chains from one sample in a study of CD8 T cells in ankylosing spondylitis. One entry per CDR3 protein results from TCRdb running MiXCR on the 5' RACE reads. Of over 400,000 distinct CDR3 sequences in the sample, roughly 25% were seen once. The sequencing input was blood, either unsorted or a sorted T cell fraction (not recorded which). Receptors originate from a male donor with ankylosing spondylitis. The conserved cysteine and the conserved F or W are not part of the CDR3 here. Each record gives: V gene, CDR3 protein.

V: TRBV24-1
CDR3: ATSEGGRARNEQF

V: TRBV10-3
CDR3: AISASQNTEAF

V: TRBV5-1
CDR3: ASTTGSTGQEQY

V: TRBV12-3/TRBV12-4
CDR3: ASRREVNTEAF

V: TRBV14
CDR3: ASSHAGLAGHTGELF

V: TRBV20-1
CDR3: SSDRKAYEQY

V: TRBV3-1
CDR3: ASSQTSGIKKETQY

V: TRBV5-1
CDR3: ASSLKTSGRETQY

V: TRBV18
CDR3: ASSRLLSGAEYNEQF

V: TRBV28
CDR3: ASSSHPGQRESYEQY

V: TRBV6-1
CDR3: ASLVAGGSTGELF

V: TRBV20-1
CDR3: SAPRAGYNEQF

V: TRBV4-2
CDR3: ASSQGERTGASIQY

V: TRBV29-1
CDR3: SVEDVGVGTEAF

V: TRBV7-9
CDR3: ASSPFGTENIQY

V: TRBV7-9
CDR3: ASSLDGPRPGELF

V: TRBV12-3/TRBV12-4
CDR3: ASTRQGKNTEAF

V: TRBV6-6
CDR3: ASSEEGYEQY

V: TRBV11-2
CDR3: ASSRRLAGIGWTDTQY

V: TRBV18
CDR3: ASSPRRRSTDTQY

V: TRBV7-9
CDR3: ASSLVYQTNQETQY

V: TRBV20-1
CDR3: SARDAVLGIQY

V: TRBV20-1
CDR3: SARDRRGHNEQF

V: TRBV13
CDR3: ASSFQLGQGLSGANVLT